The present entry profiles one T cell receptor beta chain with its context. Assay used: immunoSEQ multiplex PCR; TCRdb lists only in-frame clones, some missing. The profile shows tens of thousands of clones, roughly 82% of them singletons. This specimen belongs to a study of blood T cell repertoires in COVID-19. Study overall: Spain, Italy and the United States supplied samples that represented acute and convalescent COVID-19. Nucleic acid was either cDNA or gDNA, and it came from T cells, B-cell-depleted T cells, or PBMCs.

The V gene's germline CDR1 is LGHNA and CDR2 YSLEER. Unmatched junction bases numbered 11, after V lost 2 bases and J lost 10 bases. CDR3 size: 15 residues. Sequencing was carried out using peripheral blood. This TCR came from a man older than 75 with active COVID-19. The chain combines TRBV4-3 with TRBJ2-1, with 7 bases matching TRBD2. The CDR3 region has the DNA TGCGCCAGCAGCCAATATTCTAGCGGCCGAGGAGAGCAGTTCTTC. Protein product: CASSQYSSGRGEQFF.